This T cell receptor (beta chain) was identified during a study of shared clonotypes between healthy human individuals. The overall study: For every donor, three CD4 naive, three CD4 memory, two CD8 naive and one CD8 memory plates were used. Study-level results: Researchers sampled only blood; tissue repertoires likely differ.

Deep was the level used in running the assay. The table came from immunoSEQ multiplex PCR; TCRdb's copy has only in-frame clones and leaves some out. The sample contains some 2 million clones, around 95% of which appear only once. Trimming took 1 base from V and 4 from J; bases not matched to a gene: 12. This CDR3 has 17 residues. The V gene's germline CDR1 is SGHNT and CDR2 YYREEE (reference sequence). This clone was recorded only once. Antigen: not known. The specimen was naive CD4+ T cells sorted from blood. Subset specified: CD45RA+ positively selected. The V and J genes are TRBV5-4 and TRBJ1-2, with 8 bases fitting TRBD1. The sequence was obtained from a young man in good health. CDR3 DNA sequence: TGTGCCAGCAGCTTGACCCCAAGACAGGGGCAAGGCTATGGCTACACCTTC. It codes for CASSLTPRQGQGYGYTF. Together with reference TRBV5-4 and TRBJ1-2, the CDR3 gives the full variable domain: ETGVTQSPTHLIKTRGQQVTLRCSSQSGHNTVSWYQQALGQGPQFIFQYYREEENGRGNFPPRFSGLQFPNYSSELNVNALELDDSALYLCASSLTPRQGQGYGYTFGSGTRLTVV.